The clone carrying this T cell receptor beta chain was seen more than once but under ten times. Antigen: not known. Amplification used 60 Vbeta primers and 13 Jbeta primers. The data were produced by immunoSEQ multiplex PCR, yet TCRdb's version contains in-frame clones alone and is incomplete. The sample records 210,000 or so clones, around 76% being singletons. V trimming: 3 bases; J trimming: 6 bases; junction bases outside the gene matches: 11. CDR1 MDHEN and CDR2 SYDVKM come from the germline V gene. The CDR3 sequence is 16 residues long. This sample was included in a study of cytomegalovirus exposure and HLA in healthy donors. Overall study results and limits: The Asian-associated ancestry cluster reportedly had fewer N-insertions than the roughly 670-donor mean in a later analysis. The productive fraction for most TCR beta V segments was about 87% or about 30% in an earlier analysis.

Nominal health characterized the donors when sampled, though unrecorded immune exposures were likely. The chain couples TRBV28 to TRBJ1-2, with TRBD1 identical over 9 bases. Source material: PBMCs. This receptor was obtained from a man aged 18-30 years in good health and CMV-seronegative. The CDR3 spells CASSFLGQGGEHGYTF. CDR3 DNA: TGTGCCAGCAGTTTCCTGGGACAGGGAGGGGAGCATGGCTACACCTTC.